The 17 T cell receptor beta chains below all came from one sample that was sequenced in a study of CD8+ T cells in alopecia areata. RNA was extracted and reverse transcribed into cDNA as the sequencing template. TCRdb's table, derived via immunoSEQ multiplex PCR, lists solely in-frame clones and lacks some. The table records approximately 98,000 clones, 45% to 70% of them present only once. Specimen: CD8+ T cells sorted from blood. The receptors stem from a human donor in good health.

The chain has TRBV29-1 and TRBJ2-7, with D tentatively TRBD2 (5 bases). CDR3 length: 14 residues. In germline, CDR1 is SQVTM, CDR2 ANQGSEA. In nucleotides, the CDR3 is TGCAACGGGGTGTTGGGGAAAATTTGCTACGAGCAGTACTTC. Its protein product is CNGVLGKICYEQYF.

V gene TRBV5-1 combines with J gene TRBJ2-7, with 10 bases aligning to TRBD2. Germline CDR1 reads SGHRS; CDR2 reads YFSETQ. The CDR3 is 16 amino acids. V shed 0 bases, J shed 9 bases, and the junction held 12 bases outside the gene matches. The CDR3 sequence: CASSLDPSGGSTGQYF. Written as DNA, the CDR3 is TGCGCCAGCAGCTTGGACCCTAGCGGGGGATCTACTGGGCAGTACTTC.

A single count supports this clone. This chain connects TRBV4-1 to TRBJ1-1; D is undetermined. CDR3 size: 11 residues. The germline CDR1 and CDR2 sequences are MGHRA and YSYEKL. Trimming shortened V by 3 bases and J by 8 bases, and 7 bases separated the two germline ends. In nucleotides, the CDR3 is TGCGCCAGCAGCCACAAGTGGGAAGCTTTCTTT. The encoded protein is CASSHKWEAFF.

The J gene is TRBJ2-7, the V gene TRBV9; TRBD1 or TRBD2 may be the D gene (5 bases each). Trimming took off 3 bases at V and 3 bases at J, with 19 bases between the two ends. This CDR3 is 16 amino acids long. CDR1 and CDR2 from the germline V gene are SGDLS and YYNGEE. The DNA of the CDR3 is TGTGCCAGCAGCGCTGGCCCCGGGACGGCAGACTACGAGCAGTACTTC. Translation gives CASSAGPGTADYEQYF.

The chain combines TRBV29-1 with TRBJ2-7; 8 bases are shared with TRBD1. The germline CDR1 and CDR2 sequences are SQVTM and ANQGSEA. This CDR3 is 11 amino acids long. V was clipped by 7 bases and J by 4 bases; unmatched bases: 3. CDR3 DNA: TGCAGCGCTACAGGGGGGTACGAGCAGTACTTC. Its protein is CSATGGYEQYF.

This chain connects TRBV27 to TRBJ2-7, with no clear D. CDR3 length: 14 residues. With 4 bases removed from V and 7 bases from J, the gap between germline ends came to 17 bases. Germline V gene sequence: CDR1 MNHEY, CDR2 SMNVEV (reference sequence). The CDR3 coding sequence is TGTGCCAGCAGTTCACGGCTGCAGGCGAGGGAGCAGTACTTC. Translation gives CASSSRLQAREQYF.

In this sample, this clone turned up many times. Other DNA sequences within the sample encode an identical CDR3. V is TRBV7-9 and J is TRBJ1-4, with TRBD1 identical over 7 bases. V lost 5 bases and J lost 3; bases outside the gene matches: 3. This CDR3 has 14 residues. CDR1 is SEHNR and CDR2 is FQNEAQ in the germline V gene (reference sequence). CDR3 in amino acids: CASSPGQSNEKLFF. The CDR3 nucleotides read TGTGCCAGCAGCCCGGGACAGTCTAATGAAAAACTGTTTTTT.

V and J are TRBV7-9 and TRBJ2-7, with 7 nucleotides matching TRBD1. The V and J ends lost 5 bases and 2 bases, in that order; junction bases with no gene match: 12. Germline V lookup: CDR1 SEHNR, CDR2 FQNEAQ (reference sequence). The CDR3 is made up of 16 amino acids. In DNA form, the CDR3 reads TGTGCCAGCAGCATAAATTCCGGGACAGATACCTACGAGCAGTACTTC. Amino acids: CASSINSGTDTYEQYF.

CDR3 sequence reads: CSVEDYTLPNLPGTGAGNEQFF. For the CDR3, the DNA is TGCAGCGTTGAAGATTATACCCTCCCCAACCTCCCCGGGACAGGGGCCGGGAATGAGCAGTTCTTC. The chain combines TRBV29-1 with TRBJ2-1; TRBD1 aligns across 10 bases. The CDR3 has 22 residues. CDR1 is SQVTM and CDR2 is ANQGSEA in the germline V gene. J gave up 7 bases and V 0 bases, and 27 bases lay outside the gene matches.

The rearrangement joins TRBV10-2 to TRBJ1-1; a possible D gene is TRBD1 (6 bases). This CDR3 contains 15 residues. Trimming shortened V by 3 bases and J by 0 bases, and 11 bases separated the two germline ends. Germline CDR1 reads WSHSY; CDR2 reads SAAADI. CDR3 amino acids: CASSEVTGMNTEAFF. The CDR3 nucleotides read TGCGCCAGCAGTGAAGTGACAGGCATGAACACTGAAGCTTTCTTT.

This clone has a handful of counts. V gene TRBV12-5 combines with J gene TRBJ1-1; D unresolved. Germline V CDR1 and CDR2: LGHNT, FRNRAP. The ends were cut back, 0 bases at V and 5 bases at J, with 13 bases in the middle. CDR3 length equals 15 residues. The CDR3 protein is CASGLVGHLRTEAFF. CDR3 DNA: TGTGCTAGTGGTTTGGTAGGTCACCTGCGGACTGAAGCTTTCTTT.

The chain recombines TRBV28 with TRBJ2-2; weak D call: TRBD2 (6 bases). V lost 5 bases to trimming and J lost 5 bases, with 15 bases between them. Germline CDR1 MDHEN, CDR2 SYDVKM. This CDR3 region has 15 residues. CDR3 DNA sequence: TGTGCCAGCAGTCCCCCCGCGGGACCTACCGGGGAGCTGTTTTTT. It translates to CASSPPAGPTGELFF. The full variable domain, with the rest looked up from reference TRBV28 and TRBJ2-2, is DVKVTQSSRYLVKRTGEKVFLECVQDMDHENMFWYRQDPGLGLRLIYFSYDVKMKEKGDIPEGYSVSREKKERFSLILESASTNQTSMYLCASSPPAGPTGELFFGEGSRLTVL.

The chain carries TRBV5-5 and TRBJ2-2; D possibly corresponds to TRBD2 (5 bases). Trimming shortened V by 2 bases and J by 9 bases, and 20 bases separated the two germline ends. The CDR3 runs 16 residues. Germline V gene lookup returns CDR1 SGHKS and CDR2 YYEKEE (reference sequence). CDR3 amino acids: CASSLPLPGRRRELFF. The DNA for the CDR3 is TGTGCCAGCAGCTTACCCCTGCCGGGCCGGAGGAGGGAGCTGTTTTTT.

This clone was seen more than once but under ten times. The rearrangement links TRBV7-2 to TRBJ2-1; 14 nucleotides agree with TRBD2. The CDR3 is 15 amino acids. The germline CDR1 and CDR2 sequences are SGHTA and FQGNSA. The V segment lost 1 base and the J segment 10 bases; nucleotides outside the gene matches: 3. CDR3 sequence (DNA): TGTGCCAGCAGCTTAGAGACTAGCGGGGGGGCGGAGCAGTTCTTC. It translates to CASSLETSGGAEQFF.

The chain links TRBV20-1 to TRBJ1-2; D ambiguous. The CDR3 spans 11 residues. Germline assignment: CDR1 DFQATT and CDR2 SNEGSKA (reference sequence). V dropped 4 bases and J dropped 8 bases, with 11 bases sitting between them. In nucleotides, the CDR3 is TGCAGTGCTACCTTCACACGGGGCTACACCTTC. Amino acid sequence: CSATFTRGYTF.

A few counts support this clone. CDR3 protein: CASSHLRETSYEQYF. CDR3 DNA sequence: TGCGCCAGCAGCCACCTACGGGAGACTTCCTACGAGCAGTACTTC. V is TRBV4-3 and J is TRBJ2-7; tentative D call: TRBD2 (6 bases). Trimming took off 3 bases at V and 1 base at J, with 13 bases between the two ends. The CDR3 is made up of 15 amino acids. Germline CDR1 LGHNA, CDR2 YSLEER.

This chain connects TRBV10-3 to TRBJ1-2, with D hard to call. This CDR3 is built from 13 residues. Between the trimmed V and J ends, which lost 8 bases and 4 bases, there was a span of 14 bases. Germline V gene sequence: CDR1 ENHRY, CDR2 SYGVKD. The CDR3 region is CAIHPEGSYGYTF. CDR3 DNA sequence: TGTGCCATCCATCCGGAAGGATCCTATGGCTACACCTTC.